This T cell receptor (beta chain) was captured in a study of blood T cell repertoires in COVID-19. Study-wide background: Sites across the United States, Italy and Spain contributed samples from acute and convalescent COVID-19. The cDNA or gDNA used as material had been derived from T cells, B-cell-depleted T cells, or PBMCs.

CDR1 WSHSY and CDR2 SAAADI come from the germline V gene. The CDR3 loop spans 13 amino acids. After removal of 6 bases from V and 6 bases from J, the junction contained 5 bases not matched to a gene. Sequencing used immunoSEQ multiplex PCR; TCRdb keeps in-frame clones, though not all of them. Of under 95,000 clones listed, 70% to 90% were seen once; the top ten hold about 19%. Sequenced sample: peripheral blood. The source of this sequence is a woman of 80 years or more with acute or convalescent COVID-19. The V and J genes are TRBV10-2 and TRBJ2-3, with 8 bases identical to TRBD2. The CDR3 nucleotides are TGCGCCAGCAGGGGCGGGGGGTTCGATACGCAGTATTTT. Its protein product is CASRGGGFDTQYF.